The TCR beta chain under discussion was sequenced for a study of T cell responses to AZD1222 COVID-19 vaccine. Whole-study findings and limits: Spike was spanned by vaccine-associated CD4 TCRs, which were dominant at 160-218 and 743-854. After the peak T cell response, and only then, were repertoires sampled.

V lost 5 bases to trimming and J lost 6 bases, with 16 bases between them. This CDR3 has 14 residues. Germline V gene sequence: CDR1 PRHDT, CDR2 FYEKMQ (reference sequence). Analysis merged second doses at about 4 or about 12 weeks. Only in-frame clones appear in the TCRdb table, and some are missing; sequencing was by immunoSEQ multiplex PCR. This table holds about 200,000 clones, roughly 92% found once. Note on this clone: Its antigen remains unidentified.

The source is an adult who received the AZD1222 COVID-19 vaccine. The J gene is TRBJ1-2, the V gene TRBV13; D is unclear. Source: peripheral blood, taken 28 days after the second AZD1222 dose. The CDR3 region has the DNA TGTGCCAGCAGCCCTGGGTCGGCCGGGCATGGCTACACCTTC. This gives the protein CASSPGSAGHGYTF.